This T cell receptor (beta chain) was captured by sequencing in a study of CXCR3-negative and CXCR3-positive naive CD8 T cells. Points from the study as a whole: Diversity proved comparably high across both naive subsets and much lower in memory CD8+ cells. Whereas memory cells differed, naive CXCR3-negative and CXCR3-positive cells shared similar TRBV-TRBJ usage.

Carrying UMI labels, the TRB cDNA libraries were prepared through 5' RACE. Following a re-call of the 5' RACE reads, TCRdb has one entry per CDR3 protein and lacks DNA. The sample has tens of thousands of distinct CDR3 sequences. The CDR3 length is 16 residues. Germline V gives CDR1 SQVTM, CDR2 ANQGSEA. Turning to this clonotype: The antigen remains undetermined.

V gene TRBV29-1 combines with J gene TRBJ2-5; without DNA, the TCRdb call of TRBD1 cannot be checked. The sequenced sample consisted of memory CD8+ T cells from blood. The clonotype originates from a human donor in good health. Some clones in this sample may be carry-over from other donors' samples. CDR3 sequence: CSVVWRGATSQETQYF.